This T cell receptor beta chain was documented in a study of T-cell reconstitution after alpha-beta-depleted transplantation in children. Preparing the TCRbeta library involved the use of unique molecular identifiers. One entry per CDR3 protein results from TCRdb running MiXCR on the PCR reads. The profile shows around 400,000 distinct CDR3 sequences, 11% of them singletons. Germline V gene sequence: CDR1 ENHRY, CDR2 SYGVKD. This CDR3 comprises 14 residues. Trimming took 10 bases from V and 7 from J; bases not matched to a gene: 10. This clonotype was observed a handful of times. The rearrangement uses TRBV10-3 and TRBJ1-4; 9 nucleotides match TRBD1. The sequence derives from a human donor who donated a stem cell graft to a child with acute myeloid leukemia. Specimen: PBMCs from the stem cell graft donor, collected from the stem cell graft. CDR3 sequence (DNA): TGTGCCAGCCAGCCGGGACAGGGAAGTGAAAAACTGTTTTTT. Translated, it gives CASQPGQGSEKLFF.